The rows below give T cell receptor beta chains drawn from one sample of a study of blood T cell repertoires in COVID-19. Here immunoSEQ multiplex PCR was the method, and the copy in TCRdb shows in-frame clones only, minus some. Here the sample spans under 150,000 clones, just under 85% being singletons. Input material: peripheral blood. These receptors were taken from a man in his 70s with active or convalescent COVID-19. The CDR3 runs from the conserved cysteine through the conserved F or W. The D gene is left open where the match is weak. Clone size is given for some rows only: seen once, a few or many times, or a class if the clone is expanded.

d_call clone_size j_call v_call cdr3_nt cdr3_aa
TRBD2 - TRBJ2-1 TRBV6-2/TRBV6-3 TGTGCCAGCAGTTACTCGAGTGGGCTAGCGGGTTACAATGAGCAGTTCTTC CASSYSSGLAGYNEQFF
TRBD1 once TRBJ1-2 TRBV5-1 TGCGCCAGCAGCCACTACCCCGGGACAGGGGATGGCTACACCTTC CASSHYPGTGDGYTF
- - TRBJ2-2 TRBV5-3 TGTGCCAGAAGCCTAATATGTAACCAGGGGCCCGCGGCGACCGGGGAGCTGTTTTTT CARSLICNQGPAATGELFF
- - TRBJ2-7 TRBV5-1 TGCGCCAGCAGCCCCGACAGCTCCTCCTACGAGCAGTACTTC CASSPDSSSYEQYF
- - TRBJ2-5 TRBV6-1 TGTGCCAGCAGTGAATTCCCCGCGGGAAATCAAGAGACCCAGTACTTC CASSEFPAGNQETQYF
- - TRBJ1-3 TRBV7-6 TGTGCCAGCACCGAATGGGGGGTTGGAAACACCATATATTTT CASTEWGVGNTIYF
TRBD1 once TRBJ2-5 TRBV6-2/TRBV6-3 TGTGCCAGCAGTTACGCCGACAGGGTCGAGACCCAGTACTTC CASSYADRVETQYF
- - TRBJ1-5 TRBV15 TGTGCCACCAGCAGAGGGGGGCAGGGAATCCAGCCCCAGCATTTT CATSRGGQGIQPQHF
TRBD2 - TRBJ2-1 TRBV6-2/TRBV6-3 TGTGCCAGCAGTCCATCCCAACTAGCGGGGGTGGCCTACAATGAGCAGTTCTTC CASSPSQLAGVAYNEQFF
TRBD2 - TRBJ2-2 TRBV14 TGTGCCAGCAGGCGGACTAGCGGGAACACCGGGGAGCTGTTTTTT CASRRTSGNTGELFF
TRBD1 - TRBJ1-3 TRBV12-3/TRBV12-4 TGTGCCAGCAGGGACAGGGTCCTGAACACCATATATTTT CASRDRVLNTIYF
TRBD1 - TRBJ1-1 TRBV6-5 TGTGCCAGTTACAGGGGTGGCACTGAAGCTTTCTTT CASYRGGTEAFF
- - TRBJ1-1 TRBV2 TGTGCCAGCAGTGTCCCAGCACAGGAATGGAACACTGAAGCTTTCTTT CASSVPAQEWNTEAFF
- - TRBJ1-5 TRBV19 TGTGCCAGTAGTATAGGGGCGGGGGCTTCCAATCAGCCCCAGCATTTT CASSIGAGASNQPQHF
TRBD1 once TRBJ1-2 TRBV6-5 TGTGCCAGCGATATGGGGACAGGAGGTGGCTACACCTTC CASDMGTGGGYTF
TRBD1 once TRBJ2-5 TRBV11-3 TGTGCCAGCAGCCGTCCGGGACAGGGGTACCAAGAGACCCAGTACTTC CASSRPGQGYQETQYF
TRBD1 - TRBJ2-7 TRBV2 TGTGCCAGCAGTCAGGACAGGACCTCCTACGAGCAGTACTTC CASSQDRTSYEQYF
- - TRBJ2-3 TRBV5-4 TGTGCCAGCAGCTCCCCGGGGAGTGGTAGCACAGATACGCAGTATTTT CASSSPGSGSTDTQYF
TRBD1 few TRBJ1-1 TRBV11-3 TGTGCCAGCCATGACAGGGTCCACACTGAAGCTTTCTTT CASHDRVHTEAFF
TRBD1 - TRBJ2-5 TRBV3-1/TRBV3-2 TGTGCCAGCAGCCAAGGGACAGGTAAAGGAGAGACCCAGTACTTC CASSQGTGKGETQYF
- - TRBJ2-2 TRBV23-1 TGCGCCAGCACTTCGGGGTACACCGGGGAGCTGTTTTTT CASTSGYTGELFF
- - TRBJ1-3 TRBV9 TGTGCCAGCAGCCCCTTCGGGGGGTCCGGAAACACCATATATTTT CASSPFGGSGNTIYF